Below, 10 T cell receptor beta chains from the same sample are listed, as sequenced in a study of cytomegalovirus exposure and HLA in healthy donors. The PCR ran on 60 Vbeta and 13 Jbeta primers. This table comes from immunoSEQ multiplex PCR, and its TCRdb copy is limited to in-frame clones, with some not included. Here the sample spans fewer than 300,000 clones, approximately 80% being singletons. The specimen sequenced was PBMCs. These receptors came from a girl aged 2-10 years in good health and CMV-seronegative.

The J gene is TRBJ2-6, the V gene TRBV27, with D tentatively TRBD2 (5 bases). This CDR3 comprises 17 residues. Germline V gene data show CDR1 as MNHEY and CDR2 as SMNVEV (reference sequence). Trimming removed 6 bases from V and 0 bases from J, with 15 bases in between. The CDR3 nucleotides read TGTGCCAGCAGGAGAGGGAATTGGGTCTCTGGGGCCAACGTCCTGACTTTC. Translating it yields CASRRGNWVSGANVLTF.

The chain uses TRBV4-1 and TRBJ1-5, with D perhaps matching TRBD1 (5 bases). CDR3 length: 15 amino acids. Trimming took off 4 bases at V and 4 bases at J, with 14 bases between the two ends. In germline, CDR1 is MGHRA, CDR2 YSYEKL. The CDR3 bases are TGCGCCAGCAGCCCGCGTTGGGGGGGGAATCAGCCCCAGCATTTT. This codes for CASSPRWGGNQPQHF.

The CDR3 DNA is TGTGCCAGTAGTGCCGGGACAGTTTATAGCAATCAGCCCCAGCATTTT. It is translated as CASSAGTVYSNQPQHF. The genes are TRBV19 and TRBJ1-5, with 7 bases matching TRBD1. The ends lost 5 bases at V and 0 bases at J; junction bases unmatched: 7. In germline, CDR1 is LNHDA, CDR2 SQIVND (reference sequence). The CDR3 contains 16 residues.

This clone was seen just once. The rearrangement joins TRBV9 to TRBJ2-6, with a weak D call TRBD2 (5 bases). Germline CDR1 SGDLS, CDR2 YYNGEE. The CDR3 length is 18 residues. V was shortened by 0 bases and J by 0 bases, with 13 bases between the two germline ends. The CDR3 DNA sequence: TGTGCCAGCAGCGTAGCTCTCCGGGAAAGCTCTGGGGCCAACGTCCTGACTTTC. Its protein is CASSVALRESSGANVLTF.

This clone was seen a single time. V is TRBV28 and J is TRBJ1-3, with a possible D match to TRBD1 (6 bases). Trimming cost V 5 bases and J 2 bases, with 16 bases left between them. Germline V gene data show CDR1 as MDHEN and CDR2 as SYDVKM. This CDR3 region has 16 residues. The CDR3 loop is CASSPDRLPAGNTIYF. In DNA, the CDR3 is TGTGCCAGCAGTCCGGACAGACTACCCGCTGGAAACACCATATATTTT.

The V gene is TRBV4-1, the J gene TRBJ2-6; 8 positions match TRBD1. The CDR3 has 18 residues. Per the germline V gene, CDR1 is MGHRA and CDR2 is YSYEKL. Trimming cost V 4 bases and J 0 bases; bases outside gene matches: 8. DNA of the CDR3: TGCGCCAGCAGCCGATCAGGGGGCGCAGACTCTGGGGCCAACGTCCTGACTTTC. Translation: CASSRSGGADSGANVLTF.

The CDR3 sequence is CASSGWTGNNEKLFF. Here the CDR3 DNA reads TGTGCCAGCAGTGGATGGACAGGGAACAATGAAAAACTGTTTTTT. J is TRBJ1-4 and V is TRBV2; 8 nucleotides line up with TRBD1. The germline gives CDR1 SNHLY, CDR2 FYNNEI. This CDR3 is built from 15 residues. Germline trimming cut 4 bases from V and 5 bases from J; bases unmatched to any gene: 6. The full variable domain, in which reference TRBV2 and TRBJ1-4 provide the parts outside the CDR3, is EPEVTQTPSHQVTQMGQEVILRCVPISNHLYFYWYRQILGQKVEFLVSFYNNEISEKSEIFDDQFSVERPDGSNFTLKIRSTKLEDSAMYFCASSGWTGNNEKLFFGSGTQLSVL.

This clone was seen a single time. The CDR3, as DNA: TGTGCCAGCAGGGAACGGACTGGCCCCTACGAGCAGTACTTC. It codes for CASRERTGPYEQYF. The gene calls are TRBV6-5 and TRBJ2-7; a weak D match, TRBD2 (5 bases). CDR1 and CDR2 from the germline V gene are MNHEY and SVGAGI. The CDR3 totals 14 residues. V was pared by 6 bases and J by 2 bases, with 14 bases between.

The chain links TRBV19 to TRBJ2-7; TRBD1 matches 10 bases. CDR1 is LNHDA and CDR2 is SQIVND in the germline V gene (reference sequence). The CDR3 spans 14 residues. V lost 5 bases to trimming and J lost 3 bases; unmatched junction nucleotides: 4. CDR3 coding DNA: TGTGCCAGTAGTGTGGGACAGGGGAACTACGAGCAGTACTTC. This gives the protein CASSVGQGNYEQYF.

The genes are TRBV11-2 and TRBJ2-7, with D possibly matching TRBD1 (5 bases). Germline assignment: CDR1 SGHAT and CDR2 FQNNGV. There are 12 residues in the CDR3. Between the trimmed V and J ends, which lost 4 bases and 5 bases, there was a span of 9 bases. CDR3 in amino acids: CASSYQGHEQYF. DNA of the CDR3: TGTGCCAGCAGCTACCAGGGCCACGAGCAGTACTTC. Drawing the rest from reference TRBV11-2 and TRBJ2-7, the complete variable domain is EAGVAQSPRYKIIEKRQSVAFWCNPISGHATLYWYQQILGQGPKLLIQFQNNGVVDDSQLPKDRFSAERLKGVDSTLKIQPAKLEDSAVYLCASSYQGHEQYFGPGTRLTVT.